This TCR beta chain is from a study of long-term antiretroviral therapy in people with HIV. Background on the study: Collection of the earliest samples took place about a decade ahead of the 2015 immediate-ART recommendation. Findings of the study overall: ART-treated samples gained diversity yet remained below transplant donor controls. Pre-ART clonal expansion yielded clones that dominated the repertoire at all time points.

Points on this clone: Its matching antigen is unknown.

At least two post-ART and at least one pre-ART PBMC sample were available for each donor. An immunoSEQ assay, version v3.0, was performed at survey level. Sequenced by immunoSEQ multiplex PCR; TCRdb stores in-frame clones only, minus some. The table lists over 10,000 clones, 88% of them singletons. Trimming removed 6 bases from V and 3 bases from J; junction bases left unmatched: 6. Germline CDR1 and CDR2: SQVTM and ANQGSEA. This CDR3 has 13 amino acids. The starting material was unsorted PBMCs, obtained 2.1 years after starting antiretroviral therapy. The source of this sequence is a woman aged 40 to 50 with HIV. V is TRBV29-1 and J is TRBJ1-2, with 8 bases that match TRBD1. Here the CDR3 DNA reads TGCAGCGTCCTCAGGGGGCGGGACTATGGCTACACCTTC. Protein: CSVLRGRDYGYTF. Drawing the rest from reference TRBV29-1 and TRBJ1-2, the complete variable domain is SAVISQKPSRDICQRGTSLTIQCQVDSQVTMMFWYRQQPGQSLTLIATANQGSEATYESGFVIDKFPISRPNLTFSTLTVSNMSPEDSSIYLCSVLRGRDYGYTFGSGTRLTVV.